The 19 T cell receptor beta chains below were found in one sample sequenced in a study of T cell changes during pregnancy in multiple sclerosis (dated by TCRdb to the late 2010s). The library was obtained by the immunoSEQ multiplex PCR assay. The immuneACCESS repertoire file appears here via TCRdb, limited to in-frame rearrangements. These files lack a portion of the clones; in checked studies, under half of the deficit traces to unresolved V genes, and the cause of the others is not known. The sample includes roughly 45,000 clones, with 85% to 90% observed a single time. The biggest ten clones account for 1.4% to 1.5% of the sample. Sequenced here: peripheral blood, sampled in the first trimester of pregnancy. These receptors were taken from a female donor in good health, enrolled as a control in a pregnancy study.

The chain links TRBV7-9 to TRBJ1-3, with D perhaps TRBD1 (5 bases). This CDR3 region has 15 residues. Germline CDR1 SEHNR, CDR2 FQNEAQ (reference sequence). The ends were cut back, 5 bases at V and 0 bases at J, with 11 bases in the middle. The CDR3 is CASSTDSSSGNTIYF. As DNA, the CDR3 is TGTGCCAGCAGCACCGACAGCAGCTCTGGAAACACCATATATTTT. Using reference TRBV7-9 and TRBJ1-3 for the parts outside the CDR3, the full variable domain is DTGVSQNPRHKITKRGQNVTFRCDPISEHNRLYWYRQTLGQGPEFLTYFQNEAQLEKSRLLSDRFSAERPKGSFSTLEIQRTEQGDSAMYLCASSTDSSSGNTIYFGEGSWLTVV.

This clone occurred a few times. The CDR3 sequence is CASSLALNNEQFF. Here the CDR3 DNA reads TGTGCCAGCAGCTTAGCACTGAACAATGAGCAGTTCTTC. This sequence joins TRBV7-9 and TRBJ2-1; D is unclear. CDR3 size: 13 residues. V was pared by 0 bases and J by 5 bases, with 5 bases between. Germline V CDR1 and CDR2: SEHNR, FQNEAQ (reference sequence).

The genes are TRBV6-5 and TRBJ2-7; the D is unclear. Germline-derived CDR1 and CDR2 are MNHEY and SVGAGI. The CDR3 sequence is 14 residues long. Trimming removed 5 bases at V and 2 bases at J, with 13 bases between. CDR3 in amino acids: CASSHRDITYEQYF. CDR3 DNA sequence: TGTGCCAGCAGTCACCGAGACATAACCTACGAGCAGTACTTC.

The chain couples TRBV2 to TRBJ2-7; D is perhaps TRBD1 (6 bases). Germline V lookup: CDR1 SNHLY, CDR2 FYNNEI. The ends were cut back, 7 bases at V and 4 bases at J, with 11 bases in the middle. CDR3 length: 12 residues. The CDR3 DNA reads as TGTGCCAGCAAGGACAGACCGTACGAGCAGTACTTC. This sequence encodes CASKDRPYEQYF.

The chain employs TRBV4-1 and TRBJ1-6; 8 nucleotides agree with TRBD1. V was pared by 1 base and J by 10 bases, with 3 bases of the junction left unmatched. The CDR3 contains 14 residues. Germline V gene lookup returns CDR1 MGHRA and CDR2 YSYEKL. In nucleotides, the CDR3 is TGCGCCAGCAGCCAAGGACAGGGGAGGTCACCCCTCCACTTT. It specifies CASSQGQGRSPLHF.

The rearrangement links TRBV5-6 to TRBJ1-6; TRBD1 matches at 7 bases. CDR3 length equals 15 residues. The V segment lost 0 bases and the J segment 4 bases; nucleotides outside the gene matches: 1. The germline gives CDR1 SGHDT, CDR2 YYEEEE. This CDR3 reads CASSLGQGYNSPLHF. The CDR3 DNA reads TGTGCCAGCAGCTTGGGACAGGGTTATAATTCACCCCTCCACTTT.

The CDR3, as DNA: TGCGCCAGCAGCCAGGGACAGCGTTATCCATACACCTTC. Amino acids: CASSQGQRYPYTF. The rearrangement links TRBV5-1 to TRBJ1-2; 7 nucleotides match TRBD1. From germline, CDR1 is SGHRS and CDR2 YFSETQ. This CDR3 has 13 amino acids. Germline trimming cut 4 bases from V and 11 bases from J; bases unmatched to any gene: 11.

The chain has TRBV6-1 and TRBJ1-1; 7 nucleotides line up with TRBD1. The CDR3 length is 14 residues. Germline assignment: CDR1 MNHNS and CDR2 SASEGT. V lost 6 bases, J lost 7 bases, and 11 bases stayed unmatched. CDR3 region: CASRLTGALNEAFF. CDR3 nucleotide sequence: TGTGCCAGCAGACTCACAGGGGCCCTAAATGAAGCTTTCTTT.

The chain combines TRBV29-1 with TRBJ1-2, with D maybe TRBD1 (5 bases). This CDR3 is built from 12 residues. Trimming stripped 1 base from V and 8 bases from J, with 11 bases between. Germline V gene lookup returns CDR1 SQVTM and CDR2 ANQGSEA. CDR3 residues: CSVEVQGRGYTF. The CDR3 DNA reads as TGCAGCGTTGAAGTTCAGGGTCGCGGCTACACCTTC.

This clone occurred a few times. The genes are TRBV11-1 and TRBJ1-1; no firm D call. Trimming took 1 base from V and 2 from J, leaving 8 bases between them. The CDR3 extends over 14 amino acids. CDR1 SGHAT and CDR2 FQDESV come from the germline V gene (reference sequence). CDR3: CASSLDLSNTEAFF. Written as DNA, the CDR3 is TGTGCCAGCAGCTTAGATCTGAGTAACACTGAAGCTTTCTTT.

The chain combines TRBV15 with TRBJ2-3; D is unclear. V was cut by 5 bases and J by 0 bases, with 9 bases left in between. From germline, CDR1 is LNHNV and CDR2 YYDKDF (reference sequence). The CDR3 is 14 amino acids. CDR3 protein: CATSSTHSTDTQYF. CDR3 in DNA: TGTGCCACCAGCTCGACACACAGCACAGATACGCAGTATTTT.

V usage is TRBV4-2 and J usage is TRBJ1-6, with TRBD1 as a possible D gene (6 bases). The CDR3 is made up of 14 amino acids. The V gene's germline CDR1 is LGHNA and CDR2 YNFKEQ. The ends were cut back, 1 base at V and 9 bases at J, with 10 bases in the middle. The DNA for the CDR3 is TGTGCCAGCAGCCAAGGGGGGCCGCTTTCACCCCTCCACTTT. This encodes CASSQGGPLSPLHF.

V usage is TRBV27 and J usage is TRBJ1-2, with TRBD1 matching 9 bases. The CDR3 has 14 residues. Germline lookup yields CDR1 MNHEY and CDR2 SMNVEV (reference sequence). Germline trimming cut 3 bases from V and 8 bases from J; bases unmatched to any gene: 7. CDR3 DNA sequence: TGTGCCAGCAGTTTGGGGACAGGGCTAGTAGGCTACACCTTC. It translates to CASSLGTGLVGYTF.

V usage is TRBV19 and J usage is TRBJ2-1, with D unclear. CDR3 length: 11 amino acids. Germline V gives CDR1 LNHDA, CDR2 SQIVND (reference sequence). The V gene lost 7 bases and the J gene lost 7 bases, with 8 bases spanning the gap. The CDR3 DNA sequence: TGTGCCAGTAAGACACGTAATGAGCAGTTCTTC. It specifies CASKTRNEQFF.

The gene calls are TRBV7-2 and TRBJ2-7, with 11 bases identical to TRBD2. Germline V CDR1 and CDR2: SGHTA, FQGNSA. The CDR3 runs 15 residues. V was clipped by 5 bases and J by 4 bases; unmatched bases: 7. For the CDR3, the DNA is TGTGCCAGCAGCAAACAGACTAGCGGGACTTACGAGCAGTACTTC. Protein sequence: CASSKQTSGTYEQYF.

This sequence joins TRBV5-8 and TRBJ1-4; a weak D match, TRBD1 (5 bases). The germline CDR1 and CDR2 sequences are SGHTS and YDEGEE. This CDR3 region has 16 residues. The V end lost 4 bases, the J end lost 2 bases, and 15 bases lay between the germline ends. The CDR3 loop is CASSRREISTNEKLFF. The CDR3 DNA reads as TGTGCCAGCAGCCGCAGGGAAATATCGACTAATGAAAAACTGTTTTTT.

This clone was counted a single time. The chain combines TRBV5-1 with TRBJ2-1; 7 nucleotides agree with TRBD1. The CDR3 is 16 amino acids. Germline CDR1 reads SGHRS; CDR2 reads YFSETQ. J gave up 8 bases and V 0 bases, and 11 bases lay outside the gene matches. The CDR3 spells CASSLAPGQPYDEQFF. CDR3 nucleotide sequence: TGCGCCAGCAGCTTGGCTCCGGGACAGCCGTACGATGAGCAGTTCTTC.

This chain links TRBV5-1 with TRBJ2-4, with TRBD1 matching over 7 bases. This CDR3 comprises 16 residues. The V segment lost 4 bases and the J segment 2 bases; nucleotides outside the gene matches: 9. Germline V gene sequence: CDR1 SGHRS, CDR2 YFSETQ. CDR3 residues: CASSATGDGTKNIQYF. The CDR3, as DNA: TGCGCCAGCAGCGCCACAGGGGATGGAACCAAAAACATTCAGTACTTC.

The CDR3 region has the DNA TGTGCCAAAGCCGGGACAGGGTTTTCCTTACCCTATAATTCACCCCTCCACTTT. This gives the protein CAKAGTGFSLPYNSPLHF. V usage is TRBV19 and J usage is TRBJ1-6; 9 bases match TRBD1. The CDR3 length is 18 residues. J was trimmed by 2 bases and V by 10 bases; bases with no gene match: 15. Germline-derived CDR1 and CDR2 are LNHDA and SQIVND (reference sequence). Complete variable domain (other parts from reference TRBV19 and TRBJ1-6): DGGITQSPKYLFRKEGQNVTLSCEQNLNHDAMYWYRQDPGQGLRLIYYSQIVNDFQKGDIAEGYSVSREKKESFPLTVTSAQKNPTAFYLCAKAGTGFSLPYNSPLHFGNGTRLTVT.